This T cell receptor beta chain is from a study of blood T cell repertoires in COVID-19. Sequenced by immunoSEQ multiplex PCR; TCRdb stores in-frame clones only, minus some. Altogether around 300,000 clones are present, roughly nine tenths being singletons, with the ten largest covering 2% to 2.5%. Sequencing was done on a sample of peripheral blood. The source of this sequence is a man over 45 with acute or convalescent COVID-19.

CDR3 sequence (DNA): TGTGCCAGCATGCTAGCGGGGGGTACCCAAAGGCAGTTCTTC. It is translated as CASMLAGGTQRQFF. The V gene is TRBV3-1 (or the pseudogene TRBV3-2), the J gene TRBJ2-1, with 11 positions matching TRBD2. The CDR3 runs 14 residues. Unmatched junction bases numbered 11, after V lost 7 bases and J lost 12 bases. The germline gives CDR1 LGHDT, CDR2 YNNKEL (reference sequence).